This T cell receptor (beta chain) was retrieved from a study of blood T cell repertoires in COVID-19. Study-level information: The study drew acute and convalescent COVID-19 samples from the United States, Italy and Spain. From T cells, B-cell-depleted T cells, or PBMCs came the material, which was cDNA or gDNA.

J lost 7 bases, V lost 5 bases, and 12 bases had no gene match. The CDR3 is 15 residues long. CDR1 and CDR2 from the germline V gene are SGHVS and FQNEAQ. This clone was seen only once. Original handling: Scientists estimated how many nucleated cells there were by amplifying reference gene primers. Only in-frame clones appear in the TCRdb table, and some are missing; sequencing was by immunoSEQ multiplex PCR. V, J and clone size are those of that table, while D and trimming were read from the DNA. The table lists about 53,000 clones, roughly 89% of them singletons. The V gene is TRBV7-8, the J gene TRBJ2-7; 9 positions agree with TRBD1. The sequencing sample was made of peripheral blood. The TCR sequence derives from a man aged 50 to 59 with acute or convalescent COVID-19. The CDR3 nucleotides are TGTGCCAGCAGCAACGAGCCGGGACAGGGTCGGGAGCAGTACTTC. Amino acid sequence: CASSNEPGQGREQYF.